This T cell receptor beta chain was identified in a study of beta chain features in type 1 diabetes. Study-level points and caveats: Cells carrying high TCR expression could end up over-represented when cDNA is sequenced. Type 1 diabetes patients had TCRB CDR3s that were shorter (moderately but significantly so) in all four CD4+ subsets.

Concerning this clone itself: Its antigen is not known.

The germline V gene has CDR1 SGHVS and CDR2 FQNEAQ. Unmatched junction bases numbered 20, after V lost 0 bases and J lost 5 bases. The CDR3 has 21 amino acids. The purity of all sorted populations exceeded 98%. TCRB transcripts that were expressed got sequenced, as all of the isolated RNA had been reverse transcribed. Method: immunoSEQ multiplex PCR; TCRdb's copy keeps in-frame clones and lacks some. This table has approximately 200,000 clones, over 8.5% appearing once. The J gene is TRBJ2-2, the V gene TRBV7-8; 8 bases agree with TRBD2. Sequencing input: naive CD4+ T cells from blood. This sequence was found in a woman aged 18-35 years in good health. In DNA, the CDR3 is TGTGCCAGCAGCTTAGCGGGGGTCCTATTGAGTAGCGGGATTCCTACCGGGGAGCTGTTTTTT. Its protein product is CASSLAGVLLSSGIPTGELFF.